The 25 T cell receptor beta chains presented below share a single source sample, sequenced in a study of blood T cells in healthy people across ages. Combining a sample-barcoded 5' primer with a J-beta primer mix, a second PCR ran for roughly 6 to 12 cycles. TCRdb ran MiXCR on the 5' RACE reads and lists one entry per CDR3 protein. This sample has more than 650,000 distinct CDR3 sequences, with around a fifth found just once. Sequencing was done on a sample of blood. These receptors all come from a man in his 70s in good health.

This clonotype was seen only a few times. CDR3 amino acids: CASTRGTGDTEAFF. CDR3 sequence (DNA): TGTGCCAGCACCCGGGGGACAGGGGACACTGAAGCTTTCTTT. V is TRBV12-3 or TRBV12-4 and J is TRBJ1-1, with 10 bases aligning to TRBD1. V dropped 7 bases and J dropped 3; count of bases not matched to a gene: 5. CDR3 length equals 14 residues.

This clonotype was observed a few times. CDR3 nucleotide sequence: TGCAGTGCCAAGAGCGGGAGCTCCTACAATGAGCAGTTCTTC. As protein: CSAKSGSSYNEQFF. The V call is TRBV20-1, the J call TRBJ2-1; 8 bases map to TRBD2. The germline CDR1 and CDR2 sequences are DFQATT and SNEGSKA (reference sequence). V was pared by 6 bases and J by 0 bases, with 4 bases of the junction left unmatched. The CDR3 is 14 residues long.

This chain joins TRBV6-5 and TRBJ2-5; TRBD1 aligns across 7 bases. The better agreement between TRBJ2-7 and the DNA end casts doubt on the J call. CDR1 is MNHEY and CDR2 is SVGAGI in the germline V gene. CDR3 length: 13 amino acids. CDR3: CASSRDSPYEQYF. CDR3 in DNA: TGTGCCAGCAGTCGGGACAGCCCCTACGAGCAGTACTTC.

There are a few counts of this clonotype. CDR3 coding DNA: TGTGCCAGCAGCAATAGCGGGGGATCCTACAATGAGCAGTTCTTC. The encoded protein is CASSNSGGSYNEQFF. The V call is TRBV6-6, the J call TRBJ2-1, with TRBD2 matching over 9 bases. Germline V gives CDR1 MNHNY, CDR2 SVGAGI (reference sequence). The J segment lost 1 base and the V segment lost 6 bases, leaving 4 bases of the junction unmatched. The CDR3 runs 15 residues.

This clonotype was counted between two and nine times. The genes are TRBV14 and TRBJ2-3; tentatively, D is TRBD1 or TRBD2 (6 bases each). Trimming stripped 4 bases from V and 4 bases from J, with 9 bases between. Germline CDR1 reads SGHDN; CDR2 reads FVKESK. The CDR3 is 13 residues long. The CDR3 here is CASSRGAADTQYF. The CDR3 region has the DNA TGTGCCAGCAGCCGGGGGGCGGCAGATACGCAGTATTTT.

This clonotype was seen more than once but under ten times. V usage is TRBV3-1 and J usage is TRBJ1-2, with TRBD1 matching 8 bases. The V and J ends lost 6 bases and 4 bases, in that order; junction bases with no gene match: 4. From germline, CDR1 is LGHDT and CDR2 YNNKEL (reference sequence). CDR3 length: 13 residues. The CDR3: CASRDRAGYGYTF. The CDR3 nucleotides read TGTGCCAGCAGGGACAGGGCGGGCTATGGCTACACCTTC. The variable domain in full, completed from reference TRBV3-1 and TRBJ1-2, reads DTAVSQTPKYLVTQMGNDKSIKCEQNLGHDTMYWYKQDSKKFLKIMFSYNNKELIINETVPNRFSPKSPDKAHLNLHINSLELGDSAVYFCASRDRAGYGYTFGSGTRLTVV.

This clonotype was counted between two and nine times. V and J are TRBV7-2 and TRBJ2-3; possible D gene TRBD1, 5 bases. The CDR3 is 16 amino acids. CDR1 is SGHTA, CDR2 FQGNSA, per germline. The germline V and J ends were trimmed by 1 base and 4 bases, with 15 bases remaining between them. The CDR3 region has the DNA TGTGCCAGCAGCTTAGTGCCCCAGGGTAATGCAGATACGCAGTATTTT. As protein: CASSLVPQGNADTQYF.

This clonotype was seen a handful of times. The DNA of the CDR3 is TGTGCCAGCACCAGGGACAGGACTAGCAATCAGCCCCAGCATTTT. It is translated as CASTRDRTSNQPQHF. V usage is TRBV12-3 or TRBV12-4 and J usage is TRBJ1-5, with 8 bases matching TRBD1. CDR3 size: 15 residues. V shed 7 bases and J 0 bases; nucleotides not matched to a gene: 5.

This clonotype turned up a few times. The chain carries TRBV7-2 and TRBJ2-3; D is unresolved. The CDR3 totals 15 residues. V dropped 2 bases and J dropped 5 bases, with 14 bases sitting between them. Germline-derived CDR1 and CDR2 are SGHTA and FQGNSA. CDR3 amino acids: CASSLFAVVGDTQYF. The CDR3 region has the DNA TGTGCCAGCAGCTTATTCGCGGTAGTAGGAGATACGCAGTATTTT.

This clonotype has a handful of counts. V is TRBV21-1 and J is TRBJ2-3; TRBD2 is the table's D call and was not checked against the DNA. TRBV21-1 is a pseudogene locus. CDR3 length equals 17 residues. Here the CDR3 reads CASSKGKRGGPTDTQYF. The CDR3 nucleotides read TGTGCCAGCAGCAAGGGGAAGCGGGGGGGCCCCACAGATACGCAGTATTTT.

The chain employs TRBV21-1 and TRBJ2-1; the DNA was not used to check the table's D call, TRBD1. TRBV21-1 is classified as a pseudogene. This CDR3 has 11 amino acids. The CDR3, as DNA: TGTGCCAGCGGCCCCCGGTCCCGTGAGTTCTTC. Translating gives CASGPRSREFF.

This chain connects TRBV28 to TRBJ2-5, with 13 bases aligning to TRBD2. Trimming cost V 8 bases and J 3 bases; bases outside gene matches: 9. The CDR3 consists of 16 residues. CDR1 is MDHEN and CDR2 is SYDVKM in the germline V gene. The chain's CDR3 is CASGFLTSGGKETQYF. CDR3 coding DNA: TGTGCCAGCGGATTCTTGACTAGCGGGGGGAAAGAGACCCAGTACTTC.

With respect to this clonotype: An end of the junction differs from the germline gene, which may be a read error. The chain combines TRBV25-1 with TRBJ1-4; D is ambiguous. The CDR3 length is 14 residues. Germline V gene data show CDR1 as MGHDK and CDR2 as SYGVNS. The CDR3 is CASRPGPTDEKLLF. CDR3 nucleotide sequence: TGTGCCAGCAGGCCCGGACCAACGGATGAAAAACTGTTATTT.

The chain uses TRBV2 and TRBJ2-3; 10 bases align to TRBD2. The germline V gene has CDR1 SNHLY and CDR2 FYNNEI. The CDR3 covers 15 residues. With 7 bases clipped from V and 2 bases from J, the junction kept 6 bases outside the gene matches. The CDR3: CASTRTSGPTDTQYF. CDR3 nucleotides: TGTGCCAGCACTCGGACTAGCGGCCCCACAGATACGCAGTATTTT.

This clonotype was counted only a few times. The CDR3: CASSIRDRSNEAFF. CDR3 DNA sequence: TGTGCCAGCAGCATCCGGGACAGGTCTAATGAAGCTTTCTTT. The rearrangement links TRBV5-5 to TRBJ1-1, with 8 bases fitting TRBD1. Germline V lookup: CDR1 SGHKS, CDR2 YYEKEE (reference sequence). The junction had 9 bases not matched to a gene; V was cut back by 4 bases and J by 7 bases. The CDR3 runs 14 residues.

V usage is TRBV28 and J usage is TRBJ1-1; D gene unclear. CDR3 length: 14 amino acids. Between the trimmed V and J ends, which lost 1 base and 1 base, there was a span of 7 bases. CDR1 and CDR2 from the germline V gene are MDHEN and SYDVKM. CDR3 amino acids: CASSLYNGNTEAFF. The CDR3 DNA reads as TGTGCCAGCAGTTTATATAACGGGAACACTGAAGCTTTCTTT.

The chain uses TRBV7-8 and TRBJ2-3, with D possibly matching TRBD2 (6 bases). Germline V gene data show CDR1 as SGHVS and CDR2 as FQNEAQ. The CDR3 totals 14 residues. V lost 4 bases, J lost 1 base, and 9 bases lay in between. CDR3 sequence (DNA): TGTGCCAGCAGCTGGAGGGGAGGCACAGATACGCAGTATTTT. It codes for CASSWRGGTDTQYF. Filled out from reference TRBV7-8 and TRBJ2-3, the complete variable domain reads GAGVSQSPRYKVAKRGQDVALRCDPISGHVSLFWYQQALGQGPEFLTYFQNEAQLDKSGLPSDRFFAERPEGSVSTLKIQRTQQEDSAVYLCASSWRGGTDTQYFGPGTRLTVL.

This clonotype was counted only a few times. The CDR3 here is CASKIAPANTGELFF. CDR3 bases: TGCGCCAGTAAGATAGCGCCAGCGAACACCGGGGAGCTGTTTTTT. The chain has TRBV10-2 and TRBJ2-2, with a tentative D call TRBD2 (5 bases). CDR1 and CDR2 (germline): WSHSY, SAAADI. V was cut by 9 bases and J by 0 bases, with 14 bases left in between. This CDR3 comprises 15 residues.

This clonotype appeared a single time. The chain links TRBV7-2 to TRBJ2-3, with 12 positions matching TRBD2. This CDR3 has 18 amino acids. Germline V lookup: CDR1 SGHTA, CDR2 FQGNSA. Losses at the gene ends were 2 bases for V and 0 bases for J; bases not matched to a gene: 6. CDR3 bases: TGTGCCAGCAGCTTATCCGGACTAGCGGGGATAAGCACAGATACGCAGTATTTT. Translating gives CASSLSGLAGISTDTQYF.

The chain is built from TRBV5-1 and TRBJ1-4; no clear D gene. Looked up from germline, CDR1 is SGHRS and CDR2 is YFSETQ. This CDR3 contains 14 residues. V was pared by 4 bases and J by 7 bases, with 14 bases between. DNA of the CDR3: TGCGCCAGCAGCGCGGTCTCTTTGGGTGAAAAACTGTTTTTT. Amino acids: CASSAVSLGEKLFF.

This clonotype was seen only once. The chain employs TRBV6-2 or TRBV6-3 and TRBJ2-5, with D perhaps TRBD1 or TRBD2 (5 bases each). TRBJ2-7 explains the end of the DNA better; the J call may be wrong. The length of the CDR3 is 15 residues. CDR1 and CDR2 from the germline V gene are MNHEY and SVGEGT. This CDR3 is CASRRGDQNLGEQYF. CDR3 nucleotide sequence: TGTGCCAGCAGAAGAGGGGACCAAAACCTCGGCGAGCAGTACTTC.

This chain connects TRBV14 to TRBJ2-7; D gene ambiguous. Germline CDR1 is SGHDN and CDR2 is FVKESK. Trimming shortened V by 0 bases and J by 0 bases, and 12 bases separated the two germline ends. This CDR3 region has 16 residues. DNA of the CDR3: TGTGCCAGCAGCCAAGATACGTTGCGTGGCTCCTACGAGCAGTACTTC. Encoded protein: CASSQDTLRGSYEQYF.

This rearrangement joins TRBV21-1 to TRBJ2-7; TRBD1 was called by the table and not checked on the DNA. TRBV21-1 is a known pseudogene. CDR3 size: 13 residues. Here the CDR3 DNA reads TGTGCCAGCAGCAAGGCGGACAGATACGAGCAGTACGTC. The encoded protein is CASSKADRYEQYV.

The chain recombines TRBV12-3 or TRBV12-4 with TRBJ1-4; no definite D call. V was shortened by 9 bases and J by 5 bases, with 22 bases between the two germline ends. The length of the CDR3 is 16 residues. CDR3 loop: CASKHATSKINEKLFF. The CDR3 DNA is TGTGCCAGTAAACACGCCACCTCAAAGATCAATGAAAAACTGTTTTTT.

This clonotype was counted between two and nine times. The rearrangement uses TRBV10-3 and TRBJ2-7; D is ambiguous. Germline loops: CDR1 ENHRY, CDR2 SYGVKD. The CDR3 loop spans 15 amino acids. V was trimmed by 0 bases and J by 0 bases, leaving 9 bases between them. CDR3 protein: CAISESGRLSYEQYF. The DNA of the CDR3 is TGTGCCATCAGTGAGTCGGGCAGGCTCTCCTACGAGCAGTACTTC.